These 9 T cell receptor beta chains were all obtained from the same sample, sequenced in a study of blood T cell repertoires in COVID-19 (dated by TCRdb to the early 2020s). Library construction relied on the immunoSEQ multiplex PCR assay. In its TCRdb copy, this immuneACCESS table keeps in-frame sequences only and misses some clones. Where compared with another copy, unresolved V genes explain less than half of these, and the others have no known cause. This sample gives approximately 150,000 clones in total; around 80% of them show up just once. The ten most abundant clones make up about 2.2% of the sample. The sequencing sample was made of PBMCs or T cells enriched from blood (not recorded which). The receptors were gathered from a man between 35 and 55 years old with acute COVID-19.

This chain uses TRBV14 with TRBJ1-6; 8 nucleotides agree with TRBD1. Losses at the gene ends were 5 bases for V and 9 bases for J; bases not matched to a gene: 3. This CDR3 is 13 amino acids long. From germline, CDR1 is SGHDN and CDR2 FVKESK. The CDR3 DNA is TGTGCCAGCAGCGGACAGGGAGCTTCACCCCTCCACTTT. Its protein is CASSGQGASPLHF.

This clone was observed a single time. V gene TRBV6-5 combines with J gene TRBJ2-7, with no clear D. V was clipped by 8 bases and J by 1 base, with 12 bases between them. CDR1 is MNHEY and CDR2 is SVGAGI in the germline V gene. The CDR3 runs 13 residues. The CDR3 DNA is TGTGCCAGCCGCCGACTGATTTCCTACGAGCAGTACTTC. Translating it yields CASRRLISYEQYF.

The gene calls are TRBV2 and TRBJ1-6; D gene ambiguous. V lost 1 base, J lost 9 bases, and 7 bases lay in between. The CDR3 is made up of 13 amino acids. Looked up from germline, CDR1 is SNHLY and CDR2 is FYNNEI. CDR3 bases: TGTGCCAGCAGTGAAGGTCTGAGTTCACCCCTCCACTTT. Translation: CASSEGLSSPLHF.

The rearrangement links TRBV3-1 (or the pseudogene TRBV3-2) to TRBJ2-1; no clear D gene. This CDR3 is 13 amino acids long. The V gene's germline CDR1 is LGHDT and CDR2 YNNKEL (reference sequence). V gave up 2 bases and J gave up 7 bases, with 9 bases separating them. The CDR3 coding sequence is TGTGCCAGCAGCCAATTCAACGGGAATGAGCAGTTCTTC. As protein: CASSQFNGNEQFF.

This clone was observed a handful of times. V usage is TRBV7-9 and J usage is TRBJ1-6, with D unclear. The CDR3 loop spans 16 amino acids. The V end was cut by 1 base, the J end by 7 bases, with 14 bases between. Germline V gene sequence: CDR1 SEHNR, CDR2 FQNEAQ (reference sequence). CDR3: CASSLGGALLNSPLHF. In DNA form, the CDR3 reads TGTGCCAGCAGCTTAGGGGGAGCACTTCTAAATTCACCCCTCCACTTT.

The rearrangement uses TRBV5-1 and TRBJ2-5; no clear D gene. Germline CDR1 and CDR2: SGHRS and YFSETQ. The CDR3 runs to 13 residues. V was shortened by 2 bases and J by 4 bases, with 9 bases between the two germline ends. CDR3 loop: CASSFLDPETQYF. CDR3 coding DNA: TGCGCCAGCAGCTTTCTAGACCCAGAGACCCAGTACTTC. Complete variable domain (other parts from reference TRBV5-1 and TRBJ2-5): KAGVTQTPRYLIKTRGQQVTLSCSPISGHRSVSWYQQTPGQGLQFLFEYFSETQRNKGNFPGRFSGRQFSNSRSEMNVSTLELGDSALYLCASSFLDPETQYFGPGTRLLVL.

The CDR3 region is CASTRSGMNTEAFF. As DNA, the CDR3 is TGTGCCAGTACGCGGAGCGGGATGAACACTGAAGCTTTCTTT. This sequence joins TRBV19 and TRBJ1-1; D is unclear. V lost 7 bases and J 0 bases, leaving 12 bases between the germline ends. CDR3 length: 14 residues. Looked up from germline, CDR1 is LNHDA and CDR2 is SQIVND (reference sequence).

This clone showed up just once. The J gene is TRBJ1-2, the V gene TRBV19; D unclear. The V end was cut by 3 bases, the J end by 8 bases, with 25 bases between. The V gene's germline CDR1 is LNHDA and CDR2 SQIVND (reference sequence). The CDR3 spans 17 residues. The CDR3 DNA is TGTGCCAGTAGTATTAGCTCCCACCGGCTCTCAATCGGGGGCTACACCTTC. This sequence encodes CASSISSHRLSIGGYTF.

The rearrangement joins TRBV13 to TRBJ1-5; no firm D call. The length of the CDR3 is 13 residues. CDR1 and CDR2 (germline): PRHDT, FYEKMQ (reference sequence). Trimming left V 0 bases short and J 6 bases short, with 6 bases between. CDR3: CASSLGRGQPQHF. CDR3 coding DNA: TGTGCCAGCAGCTTAGGCCGGGGTCAGCCCCAGCATTTT.